This entry lists 27 T cell receptor beta chains sequenced from one sample in a study of shared clonotypes between healthy human individuals. Data came from immunoSEQ multiplex PCR; TCRdb stores just in-frame clones and leaves some out. The sample contains about 1.1 million clones, 70% to 85% of which appear only once. The sample consisted of memory CD4+ T cells from PBMCs. Noted subset: CD45RA-negative fraction. Source of these receptors: a man aged 18 to 29 in good health. Some clones in this sample may be carry-over from other donors' samples.

This clone came up a few times. Other DNA sequences in this sample translate to the same CDR3. The rearrangement uses TRBV20-1 and TRBJ1-2; 8 bases are shared with TRBD1. CDR1 DFQATT and CDR2 SNEGSKA come from the germline V gene (reference sequence). V trimming: 6 bases; J trimming: 8 bases; junction bases outside the gene matches: 5. The CDR3 contains 11 residues. In DNA, the CDR3 is TGCAGTGCCAGGACAGGGTACGGCTACACCTTC. Its translation is CSARTGYGYTF.

The chain couples TRBV6-5 to TRBJ1-1; D is uncertain. Per germline, CDR1 MNHEY and CDR2 SVGAGI. Trimming took off 8 bases at V and 1 base at J, with 11 bases between the two ends. There are 13 residues in the CDR3. The CDR3 region is CASVPPANTEAFF. CDR3 sequence (DNA): TGTGCCAGCGTGCCCCCGGCGAACACTGAAGCTTTCTTT.

On this clone: This may be a read error: a much more frequent sequence differs by one nucleotide. The same CDR3 is also encoded by other DNA sequences in this sample. The chain recombines TRBV29-1 with TRBJ2-1, with TRBD1 matching over 9 bases. V lost 4 bases to trimming and J lost 8 bases; unmatched junction nucleotides: 9. Germline CDR1 and CDR2: SQVTM and ANQGSEA. The length of the CDR3 is 14 residues. The CDR3 nucleotides read TGCAGCGTTGTCGATACCGGGACAGGGTATGAGCAGTTCTTC. Its protein product is CSVVDTGTGYEQFF.

J is TRBJ2-2 and V is TRBV2, with 9 bases lining up with TRBD2. Germline V lookup: CDR1 SNHLY, CDR2 FYNNEI. CDR3 length: 15 amino acids. The trim removed 7 bases at V and 0 bases at J, leaving 3 bases unmatched. In nucleotides, the CDR3 is TGTGCCAGCACGCCTAGCGGGACGAACACCGGGGAGCTGTTTTTT. Translated, it gives CASTPSGTNTGELFF.

The sample holds many counts of this clone. The genes are TRBV4-1 and TRBJ1-2; TRBD1 might be the D (5 bases). The ends were cut back, 0 bases at V and 7 bases at J, with 21 bases in the middle. Germline V gene lookup returns CDR1 MGHRA and CDR2 YSYEKL. The CDR3 sequence is 17 residues long. CDR3 sequence: CASSQDRLRGPEGGYTF. CDR3 coding DNA: TGCGCCAGCAGCCAAGATCGTTTGAGGGGTCCCGAGGGTGGCTACACCTTC.

CDR3 amino acids: CASSFTSGEQFF. In nucleotides, the CDR3 is TGTGCCAGCTCCTTCACGAGCGGGGAGCAGTTCTTC. The chain has TRBV2 and TRBJ2-1, with D perhaps TRBD2 (6 bases). The CDR3 consists of 12 residues. Germline V gene sequence: CDR1 SNHLY, CDR2 FYNNEI. V gave up 8 bases and J gave up 10 bases, with 15 bases separating them.

Only a few counts were recorded for this clone. The chain is built from TRBV6-1 and TRBJ2-1, with TRBD2 matching over 9 bases. CDR3 size: 15 residues. CDR1 is MNHNS, CDR2 SASEGT, per germline. V lost 8 bases, J lost 1 base, and 6 bases stayed unmatched. The CDR3 is CASGRLAASYNEQFF. The DNA of the CDR3 is TGTGCCAGCGGACGACTAGCGGCGTCCTACAATGAGCAGTTCTTC.

This clone was seen a few times. The chain joins TRBV7-3 to TRBJ2-3; no clear D gene. V dropped 5 bases and J dropped 7 bases, with 13 bases sitting between them. CDR3 length: 13 residues. CDR1 is SGHTA, CDR2 FQGTGA, per germline. The DNA for the CDR3 is TGTGCCAGCAGCCCCTACCCAGCTAATACGCAGTATTTT. Its translation: CASSPYPANTQYF. The full variable domain, completed using reference TRBV7-3 and TRBJ2-3, is GAGVSQTPSNKVTEKGKYVELRCDPISGHTALYWYRQSLGQGPEFLIYFQGTGAADDSGLPNDRFFAVRPEGSVSTLKIQRTERGDSAVYLCASSPYPANTQYFGPGTRLTVL.

The rearrangement uses TRBV28 and TRBJ2-7; no reliable D call. Trimming took off 6 bases at V and 4 bases at J, with 10 bases between the two ends. CDR1 is MDHEN, CDR2 SYDVKM, per germline. There are 12 residues in the CDR3. As DNA, the CDR3 is TGTGCCAGCAGAACACGACTTTACGAGCAGTACTTC. This gives the protein CASRTRLYEQYF.

The chain carries TRBV13 and TRBJ2-2; 7 nucleotides agree with TRBD2. The CDR3 is made up of 19 amino acids. Germline lookup yields CDR1 PRHDT and CDR2 FYEKMQ (reference sequence). Trimming removed 2 bases from V and 1 base from J; junction bases left unmatched: 13. CDR3 in DNA: TGTGCCAGCAGCTTAATCAGATGGCAGGGAGGGTTGAACACCGGGGAGCTGTTTTTT. It is translated as CASSLIRWQGGLNTGELFF.

The gene calls are TRBV2 and TRBJ2-7; D is perhaps TRBD1 or TRBD2 (5 bases each). Germline lookup yields CDR1 SNHLY and CDR2 FYNNEI. The germline V and J ends were trimmed by 6 bases and 3 bases, with 15 bases remaining between them. The CDR3 runs 14 residues. CDR3 region: CASRPNRDLYEQYF. The CDR3 nucleotides are TGTGCCAGCAGGCCCAACCGGGACCTCTACGAGCAGTACTTC.

The chain carries TRBV5-8 and TRBJ1-5; D may be TRBD1 (5 bases). The CDR3 consists of 17 residues. Per germline, CDR1 SGHTS and CDR2 YDEGEE. V gave up 0 bases and J gave up 0 bases, with 13 bases separating them. CDR3 sequence: CASSLDRMLYSNQPQHF. The CDR3 region has the DNA TGTGCCAGCAGCTTGGACAGGATGCTATATAGCAATCAGCCCCAGCATTTT.

This clone was found many times. The chain links TRBV14 to TRBJ2-2, with 10 bases matching TRBD2. There are 17 residues in the CDR3. Per the germline V gene, CDR1 is SGHDN and CDR2 is FVKESK. The V and J ends lost 5 bases and 6 bases, in that order; junction bases with no gene match: 12. CDR3 bases: TGTGCCAGCAGCTCGCGACTCGGGACTAGCGATTCCGGGGAGCTGTTTTTT. Translated: CASSSRLGTSDSGELFF.

The chain links TRBV6-6 to TRBJ1-2; a possible D gene is TRBD1 (6 bases). Trimming removed 10 bases at V and 4 bases at J, with 19 bases between. The CDR3 has 14 residues. Germline V lookup: CDR1 MNHNY, CDR2 SVGAGI (reference sequence). As DNA, the CDR3 is TGTGCCACCCAACAAGGGGGTTGGGGCTATGGCTACACCTTC. This encodes CATQQGGWGYGYTF.

This clone was seen a few times. The J gene is TRBJ2-3, the V gene TRBV9; TRBD2 might be the D (5 bases). CDR1 is SGDLS and CDR2 is YYNGEE in the germline V gene. Between the trimmed V and J ends, which lost 1 base and 2 bases, there was a span of 11 bases. CDR3 size: 15 residues. In nucleotides, the CDR3 is TGTGCCAGCAGCGTAAGCCCAGCGGTCACAGATACGCAGTATTTT. Amino acid sequence: CASSVSPAVTDTQYF. Filled out from reference TRBV9 and TRBJ2-3, the complete variable domain reads DSGVTQTPKHLITATGQRVTLRCSPRSGDLSVYWYQQSLDQGLQFLIQYYNGEERAKGNILERFSAQQFPDLHSELNLSSLELGDSALYFCASSVSPAVTDTQYFGPGTRLTVL.

The chain uses TRBV9 and TRBJ1-5, with D possibly TRBD1 on 5 matching bases. The germline CDR1 and CDR2 sequences are SGDLS and YYNGEE. V was shortened by 4 bases and J by 4 bases, with 15 bases between the two germline ends. This CDR3 has 15 residues. CDR3: CASSLEGLRNQPQHF. The CDR3 nucleotides read TGTGCCAGCAGCCTGGAGGGACTGCGGAATCAGCCCCAGCATTTT. The whole variable domain, remainder taken from reference TRBV9 and TRBJ1-5, is DSGVTQTPKHLITATGQRVTLRCSPRSGDLSVYWYQQSLDQGLQFLIQYYNGEERAKGNILERFSAQQFPDLHSELNLSSLELGDSALYFCASSLEGLRNQPQHFGDGTRLSIL.

V is TRBV19 and J is TRBJ1-1, with a possible D match to TRBD1 (5 bases). The CDR3 is 16 residues long. Trimming took 2 bases from V and 4 from J, leaving 17 bases between them. Germline CDR1 reads LNHDA; CDR2 reads SQIVND (reference sequence). CDR3 in amino acids: CASSIYGGWDGTEAFF. The CDR3 nucleotides are TGTGCCAGTAGTATATACGGGGGGTGGGACGGCACTGAAGCTTTCTTT.

This clone was recorded only once. The CDR3 sequence: CASSNTYTGSGGGYTF. For the CDR3, the DNA is TGCGCCAGCAGCAACACATACACCGGGTCCGGAGGAGGCTACACCTTC. This chain links TRBV5-1 with TRBJ1-2; D remains unclear. Germline assignment: CDR1 SGHRS and CDR2 YFSETQ. CDR3 size: 16 residues. Trimming removed 4 bases from V and 8 bases from J, with 24 bases in between.

Comments on this clone: This sample includes further DNA sequences coding for the same CDR3. For the CDR3, the DNA is TGCGCCAGCAGCTTGGGGGGGATCTCCTACAATGAGCAGTTCTTC. Its translation is CASSLGGISYNEQFF. The rearrangement uses TRBV5-1 and TRBJ2-1; D is possibly TRBD1 or TRBD2 (5 bases each). Germline values: CDR1 SGHRS, CDR2 YFSETQ. V lost 0 bases and J lost 0, with 7 bases in between. The CDR3 totals 15 residues.

This sequence joins TRBV5-1 and TRBJ2-7; the D gene could be TRBD1 or TRBD2 (7 bases each). With 4 bases removed from V and 4 bases from J, the gap between germline ends came to 21 bases. The CDR3 consists of 16 residues. Germline V CDR1 and CDR2: SGHRS, YFSETQ. In DNA, the CDR3 is TGCGCCAGCAGCCCCAGGGGGTCAGCGGGAAGGTACGAGCAGTACTTC. Amino acids: CASSPRGSAGRYEQYF.

This clone was detected a few times. V gene TRBV13 combines with J gene TRBJ1-5, with D hard to call. The germline V gene has CDR1 PRHDT and CDR2 FYEKMQ (reference sequence). V dropped 6 bases and J dropped 1 base, with 10 bases sitting between them. The CDR3 contains 14 residues. The CDR3 reads CASRRAGSNQPQHF. CDR3 nucleotides: TGTGCCAGCAGGCGTGCCGGGAGCAATCAGCCCCAGCATTTT. The full variable domain, rest sourced from reference TRBV13 and TRBJ1-5, is AAGVIQSPRHLIKEKRETATLKCYPIPRHDTVYWYQQGPGQDPQFLISFYEKMQSDKGSIPDRFSAQQFSDYHSELNMSSLELGDSALYFCASRRAGSNQPQHFGDGTRLSIL.

This clone was counted a few times. The chain joins TRBV7-2 to TRBJ1-5, with D possibly being TRBD1 (5 bases). This CDR3 has 12 amino acids. The V end lost 11 bases, the J end lost 3 bases, and 11 bases lay between the germline ends. Germline V gene data show CDR1 as SGHTA and CDR2 as FQGNSA. The chain's CDR3 is CAAGGPNQPQHF. The CDR3 DNA reads as TGTGCCGCCGGGGGACCCAATCAGCCCCAGCATTTT.

This clone was seen at least ten times. V gene TRBV19 combines with J gene TRBJ1-1; 10 positions match TRBD1. CDR1 LNHDA and CDR2 SQIVND come from the germline V gene (reference sequence). CDR3 length equals 14 residues. The junction had 3 bases not matched to a gene; V was cut back by 6 bases and J by 2 bases. CDR3 in amino acids: CASRGTGENTEAFF. Written as DNA, the CDR3 is TGTGCCAGTAGGGGGACAGGGGAAAACACTGAAGCTTTCTTT.

This chain's CDR3 is CASSPLLAGGAGNEQFF. CDR3 nucleotides: TGTGCCAGCTCACCACTACTAGCGGGAGGCGCCGGAAATGAGCAGTTCTTC. V and J are TRBV18 and TRBJ2-1; 12 nucleotides align to TRBD2. The CDR3 spans 17 residues. The V and J ends lost 1 base and 7 bases, in that order; junction bases with no gene match: 8. Germline CDR1 and CDR2: KGHSH and LQKENI.

Only a few counts were recorded for this clone. Its ends do not fully match the called genes, so a read error is possible. The chain has TRBV10-3 and TRBJ1-1; D is possibly TRBD1 (5 bases). Germline values: CDR1 ENHRY, CDR2 SYGVKD. The CDR3 length is 12 residues. DNA for the CDR3: TGTGCCGTCAGGGAAAGGGACACTGAAGCTTTCTTT. Its translation: CAVRERDTEAFF.

V gene TRBV6-6 combines with J gene TRBJ1-1; possibly TRBD1 for D (5 bases). Trimming left V 6 bases short and J 6 bases short, with 14 bases between. The CDR3 is 13 residues long. Germline V gives CDR1 MNHNY, CDR2 SVGAGI (reference sequence). The CDR3 region is CASSWQGLPEAFF. Written as DNA, the CDR3 is TGTGCCAGCAGCTGGCAGGGATTGCCTGAAGCTTTCTTT.

The rearrangement links TRBV7-2 to TRBJ1-5; 8 positions agree with TRBD1. Germline loops: CDR1 SGHTA, CDR2 FQGNSA. With V trimmed by 5 bases and J by 1 base, 7 bases remained unmatched. This CDR3 region has 16 residues. DNA for the CDR3: TGTGCCAGCAGCGCGACAGGGGTGGGCAGCAATCAGCCCCAGCATTTT. This translates into CASSATGVGSNQPQHF.